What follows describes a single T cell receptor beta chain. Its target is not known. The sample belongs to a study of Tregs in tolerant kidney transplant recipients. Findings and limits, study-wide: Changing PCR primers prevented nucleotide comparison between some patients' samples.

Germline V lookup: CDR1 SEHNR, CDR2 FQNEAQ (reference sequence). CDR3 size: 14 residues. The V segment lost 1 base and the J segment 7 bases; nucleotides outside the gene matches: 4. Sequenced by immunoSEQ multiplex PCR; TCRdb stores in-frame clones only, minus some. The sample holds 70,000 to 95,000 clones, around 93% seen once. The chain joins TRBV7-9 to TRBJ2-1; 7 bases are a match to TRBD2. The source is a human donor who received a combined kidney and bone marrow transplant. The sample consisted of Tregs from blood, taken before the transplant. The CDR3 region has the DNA TGTGCCAGCAGCTTAGGCGGGAGTAGTAATGAGCAGTTCTTC. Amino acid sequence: CASSLGGSSNEQFF.